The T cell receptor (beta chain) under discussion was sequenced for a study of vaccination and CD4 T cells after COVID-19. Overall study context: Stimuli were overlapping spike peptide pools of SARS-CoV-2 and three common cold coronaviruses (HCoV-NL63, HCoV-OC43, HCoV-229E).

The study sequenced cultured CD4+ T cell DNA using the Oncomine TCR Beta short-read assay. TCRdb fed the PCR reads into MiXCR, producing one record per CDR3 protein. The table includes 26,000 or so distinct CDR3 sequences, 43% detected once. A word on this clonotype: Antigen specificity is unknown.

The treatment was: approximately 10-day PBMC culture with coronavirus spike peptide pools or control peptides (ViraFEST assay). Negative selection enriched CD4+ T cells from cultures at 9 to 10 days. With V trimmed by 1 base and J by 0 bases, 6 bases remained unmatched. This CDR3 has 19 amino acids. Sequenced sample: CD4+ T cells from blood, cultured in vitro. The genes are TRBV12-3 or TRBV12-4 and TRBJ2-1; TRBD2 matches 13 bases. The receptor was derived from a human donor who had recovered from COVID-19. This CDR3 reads CASSLGLAGGPSSYNEQFF. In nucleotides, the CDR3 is TGTGCCAGCAGTTTAGGACTAGCGGGAGGCCCGAGCTCCTACAATGAGCAGTTCTTC.